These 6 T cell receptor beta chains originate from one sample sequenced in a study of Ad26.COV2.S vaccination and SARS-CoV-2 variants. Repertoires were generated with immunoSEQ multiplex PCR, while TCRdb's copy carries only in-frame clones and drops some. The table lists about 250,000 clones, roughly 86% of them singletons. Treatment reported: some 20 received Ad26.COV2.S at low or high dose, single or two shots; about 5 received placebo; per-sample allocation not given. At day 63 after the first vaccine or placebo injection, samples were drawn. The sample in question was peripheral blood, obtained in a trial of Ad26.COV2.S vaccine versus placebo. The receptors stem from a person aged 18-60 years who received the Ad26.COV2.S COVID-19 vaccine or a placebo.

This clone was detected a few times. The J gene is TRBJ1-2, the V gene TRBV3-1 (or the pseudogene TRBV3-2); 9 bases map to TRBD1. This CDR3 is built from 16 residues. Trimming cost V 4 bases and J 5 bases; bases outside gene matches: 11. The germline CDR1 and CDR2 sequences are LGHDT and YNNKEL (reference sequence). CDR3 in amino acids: CASSLGQGKLGYGYTF. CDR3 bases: TGTGCCAGCAGCCTGGGACAGGGAAAACTGGGGTATGGCTACACCTTC.

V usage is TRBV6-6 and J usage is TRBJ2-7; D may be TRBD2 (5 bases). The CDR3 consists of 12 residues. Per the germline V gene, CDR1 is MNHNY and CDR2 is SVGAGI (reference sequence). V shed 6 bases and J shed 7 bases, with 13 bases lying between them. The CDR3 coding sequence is TGTGCCAGCAGCTCCGATCCGGGGGAGCAGTACTTC. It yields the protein CASSSDPGEQYF.

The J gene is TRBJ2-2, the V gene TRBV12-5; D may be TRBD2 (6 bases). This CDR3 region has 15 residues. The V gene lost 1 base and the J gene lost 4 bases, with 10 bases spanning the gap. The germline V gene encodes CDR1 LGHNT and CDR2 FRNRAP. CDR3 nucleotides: TGTGCTAGTGGTTTGGGGACCGGGGGCACCGGGGAGCTGTTTTTT. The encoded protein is CASGLGTGGTGELFF.

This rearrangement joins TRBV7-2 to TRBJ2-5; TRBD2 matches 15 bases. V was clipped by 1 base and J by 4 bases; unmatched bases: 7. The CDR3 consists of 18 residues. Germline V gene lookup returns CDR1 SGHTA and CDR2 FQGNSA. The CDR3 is CASSLGGLAGGRGETQYF. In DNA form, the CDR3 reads TGTGCCAGCAGCTTAGGAGGACTAGCGGGAGGGAGAGGAGAGACCCAGTACTTC.

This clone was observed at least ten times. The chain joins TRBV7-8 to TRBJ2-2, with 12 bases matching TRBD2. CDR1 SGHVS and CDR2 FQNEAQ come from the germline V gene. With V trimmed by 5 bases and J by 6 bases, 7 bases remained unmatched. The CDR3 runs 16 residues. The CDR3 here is CASSQASGGASGELFF. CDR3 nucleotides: TGTGCCAGCAGCCAGGCTAGCGGGGGGGCCTCCGGGGAGCTGTTTTTT. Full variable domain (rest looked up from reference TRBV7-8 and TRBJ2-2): GAGVSQSPRYKVAKRGQDVALRCDPISGHVSLFWYQQALGQGPEFLTYFQNEAQLDKSGLPSDRFFAERPEGSVSTLKIQRTQQEDSAVYLCASSQASGGASGELFFGEGSRLTVL.

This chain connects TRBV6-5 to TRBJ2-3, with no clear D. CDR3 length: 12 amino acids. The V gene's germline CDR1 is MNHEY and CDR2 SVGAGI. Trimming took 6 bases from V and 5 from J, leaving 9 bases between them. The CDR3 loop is CASRSDGDTQYF. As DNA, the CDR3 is TGTGCCAGCAGATCGGATGGAGATACGCAGTATTTT.